This T cell receptor beta chain was identified in a study of T cells after yellow fever vaccination. TCRdb passed the 5' RACE reads through MiXCR, listing each CDR3 protein once. In the table there are some 670,000 distinct CDR3 sequences, roughly an eighth of which are singletons. Concerning this clonotype: Its target is not known.

Findings and caveats of the study: Contaminating bulk clonotypes could be abundant in FACS-sorted repertoires.

In germline, CDR1 is SEHNR, CDR2 FQNEAQ (reference sequence). The length of the CDR3 is 13 residues. Trimming took 10 bases from V and 4 from J, leaving 16 bases between them. The chain uses TRBV7-9 and TRBJ1-1; a possible D gene is TRBD1 (5 bases). Sample: PBMCs, taken on the day of the yellow fever booster vaccination. The clonotype comes from a man aged 25 to 45 who received the YFV17D yellow fever vaccine. CDR3 amino acids: CATCVEGCTEAFF. Here the CDR3 DNA reads TGTGCCACCTGTGTGGAGGGGTGCACTGAAGCTTTCTTT.